Sequencing of this T cell receptor beta chain was carried out in a study of blood T cell repertoires in COVID-19. Study-level background: T cells, B-cell-depleted T cells, or PBMCs supplied cDNA or gDNA.

V gave up 7 bases and J gave up 7 bases, with 22 bases separating them. In germline, CDR1 is MDHEN, CDR2 SYDVKM. The CDR3 covers 15 residues. Some clones are missing from TCRdb's copy, which holds only in-frame ones; the method was immunoSEQ multiplex PCR. The data contain over 150,000 clones, around 84% of them singletons. The sequenced sample consisted of peripheral blood. The rearrangement joins TRBV28 to TRBJ2-5, with D possibly TRBD2 on 6 matching bases. The receptor was isolated from a middle-aged man with acute or convalescent COVID-19. The CDR3 loop is CASTRGAGFRGTQYF. The CDR3 bases are TGTGCCAGCACGAGGGGCGCGGGATTTAGAGGGACCCAGTACTTC.